A single sample is the source of the 27 T cell receptor beta chains below, sequenced in a study of technical replicates of blood from several donors. TCRdb's copy holds only in-frame clones and misses some; the assay was immunoSEQ multiplex PCR. The table includes 60,000 to 90,000 clones, approximately 93% detected once. Sequences were obtained from T cells isolated from PBMCs. These receptors were taken from a human donor in good health.

This chain links TRBV4-1 with TRBJ2-5; 8 bases are a match to TRBD2. The CDR3 runs to 17 residues. After removal of 1 base from V and 5 bases from J, the junction contained 12 bases not matched to a gene. CDR1 MGHRA and CDR2 YSYEKL come from the germline V gene. CDR3 sequence reads: CASSQVHGRALVETQYF. For the CDR3, the DNA is TGCGCCAGCAGCCAAGTACACGGGAGGGCCTTAGTCGAGACCCAGTACTTC.

This chain joins TRBV20-1 and TRBJ2-5; D is perhaps TRBD2 (5 bases). This CDR3 is built from 10 residues. V gave up 6 bases and J gave up 3 bases, with 5 bases separating them. CDR1 DFQATT and CDR2 SNEGSKA come from the germline V gene (reference sequence). In nucleotides, the CDR3 is TGCAGTGCGGGAGAAGAGACCCAGTACTTC. This sequence encodes CSAGEETQYF.

Worth noting for this clone: The same CDR3 arises from other DNA sequences in this sample as well. The chain recombines TRBV7-2 with TRBJ2-7, with TRBD2 matching over 7 bases. CDR3 length: 14 amino acids. The ends lost 2 bases at V and 4 bases at J; junction bases unmatched: 5. Germline values: CDR1 SGHTA, CDR2 FQGNSA. The CDR3 spells CASSLPGGTYEQYF. The CDR3 nucleotides are TGTGCCAGCAGCTTACCGGGAGGTACTTACGAGCAGTACTTC.

The chain employs TRBV10-3 and TRBJ2-7; D is uncertain. This CDR3 region has 13 residues. CDR1 ENHRY and CDR2 SYGVKD come from the germline V gene. Trimming removed 4 bases from V and 1 base from J, with 8 bases in between. This chain's CDR3 is CAISGQASYEQYF. Written as DNA, the CDR3 is TGTGCCATCAGTGGTCAGGCTTCCTACGAGCAGTACTTC.

CDR3 nucleotide sequence: TGCGCCAGCAGTGAGTCTGGGACAGGCAATGAGCAGTTCTTC. Amino acid sequence: CASSESGTGNEQFF. The chain uses TRBV10-1 and TRBJ2-1; 8 bases match TRBD1. The V gene end was trimmed by 0 bases and the J gene end by 6 bases; junction bases not matched to a gene: 1. CDR1 WNHNN and CDR2 SYGVQD come from the germline V gene (reference sequence). The CDR3 extends over 14 amino acids.

This CDR3 is CASSLGGGSYEQYF. The CDR3 nucleotides read TGCGCCAGCAGCTTGGGGGGAGGCTCCTACGAGCAGTACTTC. The V and J genes are TRBV5-1 and TRBJ2-7; tentative D call: TRBD2 (6 bases). Germline V gene data show CDR1 as SGHRS and CDR2 as YFSETQ. CDR3 length: 14 residues. With 0 bases removed from V and 0 bases from J, the gap between germline ends came to 7 bases. The full variable domain, rest sourced from reference TRBV5-1 and TRBJ2-7, is KAGVTQTPRYLIKTRGQQVTLSCSPISGHRSVSWYQQTPGQGLQFLFEYFSETQRNKGNFPGRFSGRQFSNSRSEMNVSTLELGDSALYLCASSLGGGSYEQYFGPGTRLTVT.

The J gene is TRBJ2-5, the V gene TRBV4-1; D might be TRBD1 (5 bases). This CDR3 has 13 amino acids. Per germline, CDR1 MGHRA and CDR2 YSYEKL. V lost 4 bases, J lost 2 bases, and 8 bases lay in between. The CDR3 is CASSPPGQETQYF. CDR3 DNA: TGCGCCAGCAGCCCCCCAGGGCAAGAGACCCAGTACTTC.

The chain combines TRBV6-1 with TRBJ1-5; 12 bases match TRBD1. This CDR3 is built from 17 residues. Looked up from germline, CDR1 is MNHNS and CDR2 is SASEGT. V trimming: 3 bases; J trimming: 6 bases; junction bases outside the gene matches: 9. CDR3 sequence: CASSDFGTGGLGQPQHF. The CDR3 bases are TGTGCCAGCAGTGACTTTGGGACAGGGGGCCTGGGTCAGCCCCAGCATTTT.

The CDR3: CASSVDGGEKLFF. CDR3 nucleotides: TGTGCCAGCAGCGTCGACGGCGGTGAAAAACTGTTTTTT. The chain has TRBV9 and TRBJ1-4; no clear D gene. This CDR3 is 13 amino acids long. Trimming removed 2 bases at V and 7 bases at J, with 9 bases between. Germline V lookup: CDR1 SGDLS, CDR2 YYNGEE. Complete variable domain (other parts from reference TRBV9 and TRBJ1-4): DSGVTQTPKHLITATGQRVTLRCSPRSGDLSVYWYQQSLDQGLQFLIQYYNGEERAKGNILERFSAQQFPDLHSELNLSSLELGDSALYFCASSVDGGEKLFFGSGTQLSVL.

Written as DNA, the CDR3 is TGTGCCAGCAGTTTAGAGCGTCGAGCCAAAAACATTCAGTACTTC. Amino acids: CASSLERRAKNIQYF. The rearrangement uses TRBV28 and TRBJ2-4, with D uncertain. The V end was cut by 2 bases, the J end by 0 bases, with 8 bases between. Germline assignment: CDR1 MDHEN and CDR2 SYDVKM. The CDR3 contains 15 residues.

The J gene is TRBJ2-5, the V gene TRBV5-1; possibly TRBD1 for D (6 bases). The CDR3 consists of 15 residues. The V gene's germline CDR1 is SGHRS and CDR2 YFSETQ. Trimming removed 0 bases at V and 2 bases at J, with 11 bases between. The chain's CDR3 is CASSLGDTLQETQYF. CDR3 bases: TGCGCCAGCAGCTTGGGGGACACACTACAAGAGACCCAGTACTTC.

The V and J genes are TRBV28 and TRBJ2-2; D might be TRBD1 (6 bases). Germline V lookup: CDR1 MDHEN, CDR2 SYDVKM. The V end was cut by 8 bases, the J end by 0 bases, with 10 bases between. The CDR3 spans 14 residues. This chain's CDR3 is CASQWTANTGELFF. For the CDR3, the DNA is TGTGCCAGCCAATGGACAGCGAACACCGGGGAGCTGTTTTTT.

The chain links TRBV11-3 to TRBJ2-7, with 8 bases lining up with TRBD2. The CDR3 contains 15 residues. CDR1 is SGHNT, CDR2 YENEEA, per germline. V trimming: 2 bases; J trimming: 0 bases; junction bases outside the gene matches: 3. The CDR3 sequence is CASSLTSGYSYEQYF. DNA of the CDR3: TGTGCCAGCAGCTTAACTAGCGGATACTCCTACGAGCAGTACTTC. Drawing the rest from reference TRBV11-3 and TRBJ2-7, the complete variable domain is EAGVVQSPRYKIIEKKQPVAFWCNPISGHNTLYWYLQNLGQGPELLIRYENEEAVDDSQLPKDRFSAERLKGVDSTLKIQPAELGDSAVYLCASSLTSGYSYEQYFGPGTRLTVT.

The V gene is TRBV29-1, the J gene TRBJ2-5; 7 nucleotides line up with TRBD1. J gave up 5 bases and V 4 bases, and 7 bases lay outside the gene matches. CDR1 is SQVTM and CDR2 is ANQGSEA in the germline V gene. The CDR3 is 13 amino acids. CDR3 amino acids: CSVGKTGVETQYF. The CDR3 DNA reads as TGCAGCGTTGGAAAAACAGGGGTTGAGACCCAGTACTTC.

V gene TRBV2 combines with J gene TRBJ1-1; D possibly corresponds to TRBD1 (6 bases). Germline CDR1 SNHLY, CDR2 FYNNEI. V gave up 8 bases and J gave up 8 bases, with 12 bases separating them. The CDR3 totals 11 residues. CDR3 in DNA: TGTGCCAGCGATCGTGACAGGGAAGCTTTCTTT. Protein sequence: CASDRDREAFF.

The V and J genes are TRBV7-9 and TRBJ2-1, with 7 bases matching TRBD2. V lost 4 bases to trimming and J lost 10 bases; unmatched junction nucleotides: 13. This CDR3 spans 15 amino acids. CDR1 is SEHNR and CDR2 is FQNEAQ in the germline V gene (reference sequence). The DNA for the CDR3 is TGTGCCAGCAGCTCGACGGGACTACCACAATCCGAGCAGTTCTTC. Its protein product is CASSSTGLPQSEQFF.

In its sample, this clone was seen once. The chain is built from TRBV11-2 and TRBJ1-2; weak D call: TRBD1 (6 bases). From germline, CDR1 is SGHAT and CDR2 FQNNGV. CDR3 length: 16 amino acids. The V gene lost 4 bases and the J gene lost 6 bases, with 21 bases spanning the gap. In DNA form, the CDR3 reads TGTGCCAGCAGCTCGCTACGAACCAAGACAGGACATGGCTACACCTTC. This translates into CASSSLRTKTGHGYTF.

The chain is built from TRBV30 and TRBJ1-4, with D uncertain. The CDR3 is made up of 14 amino acids. The V end was cut by 2 bases, the J end by 5 bases, with 12 bases between. The germline gives CDR1 GTSNPN, CDR2 SVGIG (reference sequence). The CDR3 sequence is CAWSLLEENEKLFF. In DNA, the CDR3 is TGTGCCTGGAGTCTCCTTGAGGAAAATGAAAAACTGTTTTTT.

The chain is built from TRBV30 and TRBJ2-1; D gene ambiguous. The germline gives CDR1 GTSNPN, CDR2 SVGIG (reference sequence). V lost 0 bases, J lost 10 bases, and 10 bases lay in between. CDR3 length: 12 residues. The CDR3, as DNA: TGTGCCTGGAGTGTACTTGCCGGGGAGCAGTTCTTC. It translates to CAWSVLAGEQFF.

V gene TRBV7-6 combines with J gene TRBJ1-5, with D perhaps TRBD1 (6 bases). The germline V and J ends were trimmed by 6 bases and 7 bases, with 19 bases remaining between them. The germline V gene has CDR1 SGHVS and CDR2 FNYEAQ. The CDR3 is 15 residues long. The CDR3 DNA sequence: TGTGCCAGCAGTTACGACCAGGGGCTAGGGCAGCCCCAGCATTTT. Amino acid sequence: CASSYDQGLGQPQHF. The variable domain in full, completed from reference TRBV7-6 and TRBJ1-5, reads GAGVSQSPRYKVTKRGQDVALRCDPISGHVSLYWYRQALGQGPEFLTYFNYEAQQDKSGLPNDRFSAERPEGSISTLTIQRTEQRDSAMYRCASSYDQGLGQPQHFGDGTRLSIL.

V usage is TRBV15 and J usage is TRBJ1-5; no clear D gene. The germline CDR1 and CDR2 sequences are LNHNV and YYDKDF (reference sequence). V gave up 3 bases and J gave up 10 bases, with 10 bases separating them. This CDR3 comprises 12 residues. The DNA of the CDR3 is TGTGCCACCAGCAGGGACTTAATCCCCCAGCATTTT. As protein: CATSRDLIPQHF.

V usage is TRBV25-1 and J usage is TRBJ2-7; D unclear. V was trimmed by 7 bases and J by 0 bases, leaving 10 bases between them. CDR3 length: 13 amino acids. Germline CDR1 MGHDK, CDR2 SYGVNS. CDR3 residues: CASTPSPSYEQYF. CDR3 sequence (DNA): TGTGCCAGCACCCCGAGCCCCTCCTACGAGCAGTACTTC.

The chain is built from TRBV7-9 and TRBJ2-7; a possible D gene is TRBD2 (5 bases). The CDR3 is made up of 13 amino acids. The V end lost 10 bases, the J end lost 6 bases, and 19 bases lay between the germline ends. The germline V gene has CDR1 SEHNR and CDR2 FQNEAQ (reference sequence). CDR3 sequence reads: CATRTADGGEQYF. CDR3 DNA sequence: TGTGCCACCCGGACTGCGGACGGAGGCGAGCAGTACTTC.

The J gene is TRBJ2-2, the V gene TRBV11-2; the match to TRBD2 covers 13 bases. Per germline, CDR1 SGHAT and CDR2 FQNNGV. The CDR3 spans 15 residues. J was trimmed by 7 bases and V by 1 base; bases with no gene match: 0. The CDR3: CASSLGTSGSGELFF. The CDR3, as DNA: TGTGCCAGCAGCTTAGGGACTAGCGGGAGCGGGGAGCTGTTTTTT. The variable domain in full, with the rest retrieved from reference TRBV11-2 and TRBJ2-2, is EAGVAQSPRYKIIEKRQSVAFWCNPISGHATLYWYQQILGQGPKLLIQFQNNGVVDDSQLPKDRFSAERLKGVDSTLKIQPAKLEDSAVYLCASSLGTSGSGELFFGEGSRLTVL.

This chain uses TRBV9 with TRBJ2-7; 7 bases agree with TRBD1. The CDR3 runs 18 residues. Per the germline V gene, CDR1 is SGDLS and CDR2 is YYNGEE. The V and J ends lost 3 bases and 0 bases, in that order; junction bases with no gene match: 15. The CDR3 DNA reads as TGTGCCAGCAGCGAGCGCCCCACAGGGGCACTAAACTCCTACGAGCAGTACTTC. This gives the protein CASSERPTGALNSYEQYF. The full variable domain, rest sourced from reference TRBV9 and TRBJ2-7, is DSGVTQTPKHLITATGQRVTLRCSPRSGDLSVYWYQQSLDQGLQFLIQYYNGEERAKGNILERFSAQQFPDLHSELNLSSLELGDSALYFCASSERPTGALNSYEQYFGPGTRLTVT.

The sample holds one count of this clone. The chain has TRBV18 and TRBJ2-7; D perhaps matches TRBD2 (6 bases). Germline V gene data show CDR1 as KGHSH and CDR2 as LQKENI. V was pared by 3 bases and J by 11 bases, with 17 bases between. The CDR3 sequence is 13 residues long. CDR3 sequence: CASSPNGREKEYF. The CDR3 nucleotides read TGTGCCAGCTCACCTAATGGACGGGAGAAAGAGTACTTC.

The J gene is TRBJ1-4, the V gene TRBV15, with 7 bases aligning to TRBD1. V was clipped by 8 bases and J by 4 bases; unmatched bases: 4. Germline-derived CDR1 and CDR2 are LNHNV and YYDKDF (reference sequence). The CDR3 is 13 amino acids. This CDR3 reads CATWGQSNEKLFF. The DNA for the CDR3 is TGTGCCACCTGGGGACAGAGTAATGAAAAACTGTTTTTT. The complete variable domain, with remaining parts taken from reference TRBV15 and TRBJ1-4, reads DAMVIQNPRYQVTQFGKPVTLSCSQTLNHNVMYWYQQKSSQAPKLLFHYYDKDFNNEADTPDNFQSRRPNTSFCFLDIRSPGLGDTAMYLCATWGQSNEKLFFGSGTQLSVL.